Following are 24 T cell receptor beta chains from one sample sequenced in a study of cytomegalovirus exposure and HLA in healthy donors. PCR amplification relied on 60 Vbeta primers (plus 13 Jbeta primers). Libraries were prepared by immunoSEQ multiplex PCR; TCRdb keeps only in-frame clonotypes and omits some of them. The sample includes 250,000 or so clones, more than 75% seen only once; the top ten take around 1.2%. Sequencing was performed on PBMCs. These receptors were obtained from a human donor in good health.

The chain recombines TRBV6-5 with TRBJ2-3; 7 bases match TRBD2. This CDR3 spans 13 amino acids. Unmatched junction bases numbered 1, after V lost 6 bases and J lost 1 base. Looked up from germline, CDR1 is MNHEY and CDR2 is SVGAGI. The CDR3 sequence: CASRSGGTDTQYF. CDR3 nucleotide sequence: TGTGCCAGCAGGAGCGGGGGCACAGATACGCAGTATTTT.

The chain is built from TRBV28 and TRBJ1-5, with 8 positions matching TRBD1. CDR1 and CDR2 (germline): MDHEN, SYDVKM. The CDR3 has 14 amino acids. J gave up 5 bases and V 3 bases, and 3 bases lay outside the gene matches. CDR3 DNA sequence: TGTGCCAGCAGTTTCGACAGGGGCGATCAGCCCCAGCATTTT. Translated: CASSFDRGDQPQHF.

The chain has TRBV6-1 and TRBJ1-2, with TRBD1 matching over 7 bases. V trimming: 0 bases; J trimming: 1 base; junction bases outside the gene matches: 2. CDR1 and CDR2 (germline): MNHNS, SASEGT. The CDR3 consists of 15 residues. CDR3 nucleotide sequence: TGTGCCAGCAGTGAAGCGCACAGGGGTAACTATGGCTACACCTTC. Its protein is CASSEAHRGNYGYTF.

The chain links TRBV5-8 to TRBJ1-1, with D hard to call. V was shortened by 4 bases and J by 4 bases, with 5 bases between the two germline ends. The CDR3 is 11 residues long. Germline CDR1 reads SGHTS; CDR2 reads YDEGEE. The DNA of the CDR3 is TGTGCCAGCAGCCTTCGCACTGAAGCTTTCTTT. Translation: CASSLRTEAFF.

This chain connects TRBV5-1 to TRBJ1-1, with D unresolved. The CDR3 is 14 amino acids. The germline V and J ends were trimmed by 2 bases and 0 bases, with 8 bases remaining between them. The V gene's germline CDR1 is SGHRS and CDR2 YFSETQ. The CDR3 reads CASSLERVNTEAFF. DNA for the CDR3: TGCGCCAGCAGCTTAGAACGGGTGAACACTGAAGCTTTCTTT.

V usage is TRBV7-8 and J usage is TRBJ2-1; perhaps TRBD2 as D (6 bases). The germline V and J ends were trimmed by 3 bases and 6 bases, with 21 bases remaining between them. The germline CDR1 and CDR2 sequences are SGHVS and FQNEAQ. There are 17 residues in the CDR3. Here the CDR3 reads CASSFRLAPTWGNEQFF. CDR3 DNA sequence: TGTGCCAGCAGCTTTCGGCTAGCGCCAACGTGGGGCAATGAGCAGTTCTTC.

This rearrangement joins TRBV7-9 to TRBJ2-7, with D perhaps matching TRBD2 (6 bases). Trimming removed 5 bases at V and 0 bases at J, with 17 bases between. This CDR3 spans 16 amino acids. Germline V gives CDR1 SEHNR, CDR2 FQNEAQ (reference sequence). Written as DNA, the CDR3 is TGTGCCAGCAGCCCCACGACTCTAGCGCGCTCCTACGAGCAGTACTTC. Translation gives CASSPTTLARSYEQYF.

V is TRBV9 and J is TRBJ1-3; D gene uncertain. Germline CDR1 and CDR2: SGDLS and YYNGEE. The CDR3 has 14 amino acids. V lost 7 bases to trimming and J lost 0 bases, with 11 bases between them. CDR3 region: CASSGGNSGNTIYF. DNA of the CDR3: TGTGCCAGCTCGGGAGGCAACTCTGGAAACACCATATATTTT.

This chain links TRBV7-2 with TRBJ2-7; TRBD2 agrees at 11 bases. The germline V gene encodes CDR1 SGHTA and CDR2 FQGNSA. V lost 2 bases, J lost 9 bases, and 6 bases stayed unmatched. CDR3 length equals 14 residues. The CDR3 DNA follows: TGTGCCAGCAGCTTATACGAGGGACTAGCGGTGCAGTACTTC. Protein product: CASSLYEGLAVQYF.

V is TRBV19 and J is TRBJ2-1; 16 positions match TRBD2. Germline values: CDR1 LNHDA, CDR2 SQIVND (reference sequence). CDR3 length: 17 amino acids. J gave up 7 bases and V 5 bases, and 8 bases lay outside the gene matches. The chain's CDR3 is CASSPGTSGRAGNEQFF. CDR3 nucleotides: TGTGCCAGTAGTCCCGGGACTAGCGGGAGGGCCGGAAATGAGCAGTTCTTC. Based on the CDR3 plus reference TRBV19 and TRBJ2-1, the full variable domain is DGGITQSPKYLFRKEGQNVTLSCEQNLNHDAMYWYRQDPGQGLRLIYYSQIVNDFQKGDIAEGYSVSREKKESFPLTVTSAQKNPTAFYLCASSPGTSGRAGNEQFFGPGTRLTVL.

This chain connects TRBV4-2 to TRBJ2-7, with TRBD1 identical over 8 bases. Trimming cost V 1 base and J 2 bases; bases outside gene matches: 4. In germline, CDR1 is LGHNA, CDR2 YNFKEQ. The length of the CDR3 is 15 residues. Here the CDR3 DNA reads TGTGCCAGCAGCCAAGGGACAGGGAAAACCTACGAGCAGTACTTC. It is translated as CASSQGTGKTYEQYF.

The rearrangement links TRBV7-9 to TRBJ1-2; 9 bases fit TRBD1. From germline, CDR1 is SEHNR and CDR2 FQNEAQ (reference sequence). The V segment lost 5 bases and the J segment 4 bases; nucleotides outside the gene matches: 8. The length of the CDR3 is 15 residues. The CDR3: CASSPPGQGVYGYTF. For the CDR3, the DNA is TGTGCCAGCAGCCCACCGGGACAGGGAGTCTATGGCTACACCTTC.

The chain uses TRBV29-1 and TRBJ2-7; the D is unclear. Trimming removed 5 bases from V and 7 bases from J, with 12 bases in between. This CDR3 has 11 residues. CDR1 and CDR2 from the germline V gene are SQVTM and ANQGSEA. For the CDR3, the DNA is TGCAGCGTTAAAATCGGTCGGGAGCAGTACTTC. This gives the protein CSVKIGREQYF.

The chain joins TRBV6-5 to TRBJ1-1, with D perhaps matching TRBD1 (5 bases). V lost 0 bases, J lost 7 bases, and 12 bases lay in between. This CDR3 region has 14 residues. Germline lookup yields CDR1 MNHEY and CDR2 SVGAGI. Here the CDR3 DNA reads TGTGCCAGCAGTTACTCAGGCGGGGACGATGAAGCTTTCTTT. This gives the protein CASSYSGGDDEAFF.

The CDR3, as DNA: TGTGCCAGCAGCTTAGTGAACACTGAAGCTTTCTTT. This encodes CASSLVNTEAFF. This rearrangement joins TRBV6-5 to TRBJ1-1; D not certain. Deletions cut 6 bases from V and 0 bases from J, with 5 bases between. Germline loops: CDR1 MNHEY, CDR2 SVGAGI. The CDR3 covers 12 residues.

The chain couples TRBV16 to TRBJ2-7; D might be TRBD2 (5 bases). The CDR3 loop spans 16 amino acids. Trimming removed 4 bases at V and 2 bases at J, with 18 bases between. Germline CDR1 and CDR2: KGHSY and FQNENV. CDR3 coding DNA: TGTGCCAGCAGCCGCCACAAGGGCGGGTTGGCCTACGAGCAGTACTTC. This translates into CASSRHKGGLAYEQYF.

The gene calls are TRBV30 and TRBJ2-1; 9 bases are a match to TRBD2. V gave up 3 bases and J gave up 0 bases; unmatched junction bases: 6. Germline assignment: CDR1 GTSNPN and CDR2 SVGIG (reference sequence). The CDR3 totals 16 residues. The CDR3 loop reads CAWRALSGSSYNEQFF. Written as DNA, the CDR3 is TGTGCCTGGAGGGCGCTTAGCGGGAGCTCCTACAATGAGCAGTTCTTC.

The genes are TRBV2 and TRBJ1-3; 9 positions agree with TRBD1. Trimming cost V 8 bases and J 3 bases; bases outside gene matches: 11. Germline CDR1 reads SNHLY; CDR2 reads FYNNEI. The CDR3 length is 16 residues. The CDR3 loop is CASGGQTGGYGNTIYF. CDR3 bases: TGTGCCAGCGGAGGGCAGACAGGGGGTTATGGAAACACCATATATTTT.

The CDR3 protein is CASSSGTDYEQYF. CDR3 nucleotide sequence: TGCGCCAGCAGCTCCGGGACAGACTACGAGCAGTACTTC. This rearrangement joins TRBV5-1 to TRBJ2-7; 7 bases line up with TRBD1. CDR1 and CDR2 from the germline V gene are SGHRS and YFSETQ. J was trimmed by 3 bases and V by 3 bases; bases with no gene match: 3. The CDR3 runs 13 residues.

This chain joins TRBV12-5 and TRBJ1-2; D is unclear. Germline V gene sequence: CDR1 LGHNT, CDR2 FRNRAP. The CDR3 loop spans 15 amino acids. V was trimmed by 2 bases and J by 6 bases, leaving 16 bases between them. CDR3 amino acids: CASGLQTTIGDGYTF. CDR3 sequence (DNA): TGTGCTAGTGGTTTGCAAACCACTATCGGGGATGGCTACACCTTC.

The chain recombines TRBV13 with TRBJ2-1, with 10 bases fitting TRBD2. Germline loops: CDR1 PRHDT, CDR2 FYEKMQ (reference sequence). The ends lost 0 bases at V and 0 bases at J; junction bases unmatched: 8. The CDR3 has 19 amino acids. The chain's CDR3 is CASSLGDSGRPSSYNEQFF. DNA for the CDR3: TGTGCCAGCAGCTTAGGGGATAGCGGGAGGCCGAGCTCCTACAATGAGCAGTTCTTC. Looking up the rest from reference TRBV13 and TRBJ2-1 gives the full variable domain: AAGVIQSPRHLIKEKRETATLKCYPIPRHDTVYWYQQGPGQDPQFLISFYEKMQSDKGSIPDRFSAQQFSDYHSELNMSSLELGDSALYFCASSLGDSGRPSSYNEQFFGPGTRLTVL.

In nucleotides, the CDR3 is TGCGCCAGCAGCCAAAGGCAGGGCGGTGGGGAGCTGTTTTTT. It specifies CASSQRQGGGELFF. V is TRBV4-1 and J is TRBJ2-2, with D possibly being TRBD1 (5 bases). CDR3 length: 14 residues. Germline CDR1 is MGHRA and CDR2 is YSYEKL. Trimming removed 2 bases from V and 8 bases from J, with 12 bases in between.

About this clone: A junction boundary mismatches the germline segment, possibly from a read error. The chain has TRBV7-2 and TRBJ2-1; TRBD2 agrees at 10 bases. The CDR3 sequence is 15 residues long. The germline gives CDR1 SGHTA, CDR2 FQGNSA. CDR3 nucleotide sequence: TGTGCCAGCAGCGTAGCGGGGGGAGCCTGGGATGAGCAGTTCTTC. Its translation is CASSVAGGAWDEQFF.

As DNA, the CDR3 is TGTGCCAGCATCAGGGACACTGACACCGGGGAGCTGTTTTTT. Translation: CASIRDTDTGELFF. The chain uses TRBV2 and TRBJ2-2; D perhaps matches TRBD1 (6 bases). Trimming removed 7 bases from V and 3 bases from J, with 12 bases in between. The V gene's germline CDR1 is SNHLY and CDR2 FYNNEI. The CDR3 loop spans 14 amino acids.